The source of this T cell receptor beta chain is a study of radiotherapy plus CTLA-4 blockade in lung cancer. Findings of the study overall: Subsequent to radiotherapy plus ipilimumab, tumor-derived TCR clones underwent expansion in blood. How blood T cell clones changed early, along with interferon-beta, reportedly forecast response best.

Regarding this clone: Its antigen is not identified.

Clones were read by immunoSEQ multiplex PCR, and TCRdb kept only the in-frame ones, dropping some. The table has around 72,000 clones, over 65% seen once. V shed 1 base, J shed 5 bases, and the junction held 5 bases outside the gene matches. The CDR3 totals 15 residues. Per germline, CDR1 MNHEY and CDR2 SVGAGI. This sequence originates from a human donor with non-small cell lung cancer who had a complete response to radiotherapy plus ipilimumab. The chain joins TRBV6-5 to TRBJ2-5; 9 bases map to TRBD1. The sequenced sample was peripheral blood, obtained from a patient treated with radiotherapy plus ipilimumab. The CDR3 protein is CASSYWDRDAETQYF. Written as DNA, the CDR3 is TGTGCCAGCAGTTACTGGGACAGGGACGCGGAGACCCAGTACTTC.